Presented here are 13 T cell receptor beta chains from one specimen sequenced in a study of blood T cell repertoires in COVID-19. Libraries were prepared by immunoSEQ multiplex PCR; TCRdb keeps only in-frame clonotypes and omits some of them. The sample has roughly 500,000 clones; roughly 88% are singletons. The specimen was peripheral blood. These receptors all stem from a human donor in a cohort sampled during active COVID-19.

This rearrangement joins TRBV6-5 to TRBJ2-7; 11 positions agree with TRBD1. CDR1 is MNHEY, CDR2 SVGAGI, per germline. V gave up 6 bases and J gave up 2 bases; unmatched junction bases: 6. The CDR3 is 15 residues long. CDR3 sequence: CASRRGQGGPYEQYF. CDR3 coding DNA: TGTGCCAGCAGACGGGGACAGGGGGGTCCCTACGAGCAGTACTTC.

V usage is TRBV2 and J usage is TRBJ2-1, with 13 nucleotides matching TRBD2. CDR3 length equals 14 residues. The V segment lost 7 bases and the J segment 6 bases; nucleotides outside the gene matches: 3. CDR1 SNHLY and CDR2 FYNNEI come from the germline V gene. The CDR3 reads CASKGTSGVNEQFF. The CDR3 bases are TGTGCCAGCAAGGGGACTAGCGGGGTCAATGAGCAGTTCTTC.

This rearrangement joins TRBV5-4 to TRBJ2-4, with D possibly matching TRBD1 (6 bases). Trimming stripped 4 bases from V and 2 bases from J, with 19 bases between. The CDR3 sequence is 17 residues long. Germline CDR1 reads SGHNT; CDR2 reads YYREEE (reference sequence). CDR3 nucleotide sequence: TGTGCCAGCAGCGGCCCCCGGACAGCGAGGACCAAAAACATTCAGTACTTC. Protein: CASSGPRTARTKNIQYF.

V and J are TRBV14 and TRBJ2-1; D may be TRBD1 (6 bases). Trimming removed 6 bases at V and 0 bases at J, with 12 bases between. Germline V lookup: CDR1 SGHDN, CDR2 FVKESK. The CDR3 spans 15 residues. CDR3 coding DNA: TGTGCCAGCAGTCCTAGGGGGAGCTCCTACAATGAGCAGTTCTTC. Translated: CASSPRGSSYNEQFF.

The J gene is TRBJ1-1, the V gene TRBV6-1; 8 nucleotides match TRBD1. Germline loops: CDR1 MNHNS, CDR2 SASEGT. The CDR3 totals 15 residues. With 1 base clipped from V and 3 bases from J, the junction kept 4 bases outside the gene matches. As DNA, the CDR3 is TGTGCCAGCAGTGAAGAACTACAGGGGGACACTGAAGCTTTCTTT. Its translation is CASSEELQGDTEAFF.

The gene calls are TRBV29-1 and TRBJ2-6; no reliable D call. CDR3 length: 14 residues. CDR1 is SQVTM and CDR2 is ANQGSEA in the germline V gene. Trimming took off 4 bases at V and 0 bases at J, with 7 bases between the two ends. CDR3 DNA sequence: TGCAGCGTTGCGGTAGCCTCTGGGGCCAACGTCCTGACTTTC. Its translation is CSVAVASGANVLTF.

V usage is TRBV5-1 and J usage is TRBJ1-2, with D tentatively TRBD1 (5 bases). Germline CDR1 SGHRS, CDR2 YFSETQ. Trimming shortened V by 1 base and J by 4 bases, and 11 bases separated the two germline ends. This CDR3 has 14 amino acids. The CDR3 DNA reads TGCGCCAGCAGCTTGACCGCGGGGCCCTATGGCTACACCTTC. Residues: CASSLTAGPYGYTF.

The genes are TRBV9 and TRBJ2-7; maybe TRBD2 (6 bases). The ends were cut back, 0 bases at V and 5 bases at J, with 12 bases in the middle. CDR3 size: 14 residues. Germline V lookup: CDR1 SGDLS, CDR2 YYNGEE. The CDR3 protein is CASSVGGMADEQYF. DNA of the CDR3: TGTGCCAGCAGCGTAGGCGGGATGGCCGACGAGCAGTACTTC.

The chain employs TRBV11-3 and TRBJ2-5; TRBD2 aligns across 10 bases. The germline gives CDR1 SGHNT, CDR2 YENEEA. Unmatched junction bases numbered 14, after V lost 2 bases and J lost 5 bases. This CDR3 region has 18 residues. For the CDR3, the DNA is TGTGCCAGCAGCTTAAGAGCAAGCGGGAGGGCCTTTTTCGAGACCCAGTACTTC. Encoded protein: CASSLRASGRAFFETQYF. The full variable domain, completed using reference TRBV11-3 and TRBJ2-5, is EAGVVQSPRYKIIEKKQPVAFWCNPISGHNTLYWYLQNLGQGPELLIRYENEEAVDDSQLPKDRFSAERLKGVDSTLKIQPAELGDSAVYLCASSLRASGRAFFETQYFGPGTRLLVL.

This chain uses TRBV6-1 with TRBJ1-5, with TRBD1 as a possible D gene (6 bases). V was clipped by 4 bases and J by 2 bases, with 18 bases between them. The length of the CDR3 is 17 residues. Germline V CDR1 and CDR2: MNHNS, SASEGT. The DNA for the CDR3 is TGTGCCAGCAGTGCCTATCGGGGGGGGCACGGCAATCAGCCCCAGCATTTT. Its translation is CASSAYRGGHGNQPQHF.

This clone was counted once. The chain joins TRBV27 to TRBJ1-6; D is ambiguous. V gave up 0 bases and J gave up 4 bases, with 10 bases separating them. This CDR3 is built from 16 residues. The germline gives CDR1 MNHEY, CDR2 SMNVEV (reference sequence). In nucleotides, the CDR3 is TGTGCCAGCAGTTTATCCGGCGGATTATATAATTCACCCCTCCACTTT. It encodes CASSLSGGLYNSPLHF.

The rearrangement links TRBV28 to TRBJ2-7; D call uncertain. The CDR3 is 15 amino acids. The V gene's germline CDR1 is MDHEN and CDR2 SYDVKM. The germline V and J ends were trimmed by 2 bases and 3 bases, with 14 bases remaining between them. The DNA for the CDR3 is TGTGCCAGCAGTTTAATTCCGTCGAGGAACTACGAGCAGTACTTC. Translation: CASSLIPSRNYEQYF.

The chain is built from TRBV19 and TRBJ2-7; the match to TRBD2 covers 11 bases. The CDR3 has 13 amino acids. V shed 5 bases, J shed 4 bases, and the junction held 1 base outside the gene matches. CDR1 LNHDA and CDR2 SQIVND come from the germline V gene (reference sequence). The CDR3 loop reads CASSRTSGYEQYF. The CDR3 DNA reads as TGTGCCAGTAGTCGGACTAGCGGGTACGAGCAGTACTTC.